The clone carrying this T cell receptor beta chain was seen repeatedly, ten times or more. Its antigen is not identified. This entry belongs to a study of T cells after yellow fever vaccination. Study information: SMART-Seq v4 Ultra Low Input prepared the low-cell-number fractions. General study results and limits: Weaker, the secondary response peaked sooner, at day 5 versus 15. Relatively few clonotypes were ones that appeared in both CD4 and CD8 compartments. The booster response re-showed most primary clones: 96% CD4, approximately 90% CD8.

TCRdb redid the calling of the 5' RACE reads with MiXCR, one entry per CDR3 protein. Here the sample spans some 390,000 distinct CDR3 sequences, 6% to 8% being singletons. The CDR3 has 12 residues. Germline V CDR1 and CDR2: MNHNY, SVGAGI (reference sequence). V was cut by 5 bases and J by 6 bases, with 11 bases left in between. The gene calls are TRBV6-6 and TRBJ2-7, with D unclear. The TCR originated in a man aged 25 to 40 who received the YFV17D yellow fever vaccine. The material sequenced was PBMCs, taken 5 days after the yellow fever booster vaccination. Here the CDR3 DNA reads TGTGCCAGCAGTAAACGGACCGGCGAGCAGTACTTC. Protein product: CASSKRTGEQYF.